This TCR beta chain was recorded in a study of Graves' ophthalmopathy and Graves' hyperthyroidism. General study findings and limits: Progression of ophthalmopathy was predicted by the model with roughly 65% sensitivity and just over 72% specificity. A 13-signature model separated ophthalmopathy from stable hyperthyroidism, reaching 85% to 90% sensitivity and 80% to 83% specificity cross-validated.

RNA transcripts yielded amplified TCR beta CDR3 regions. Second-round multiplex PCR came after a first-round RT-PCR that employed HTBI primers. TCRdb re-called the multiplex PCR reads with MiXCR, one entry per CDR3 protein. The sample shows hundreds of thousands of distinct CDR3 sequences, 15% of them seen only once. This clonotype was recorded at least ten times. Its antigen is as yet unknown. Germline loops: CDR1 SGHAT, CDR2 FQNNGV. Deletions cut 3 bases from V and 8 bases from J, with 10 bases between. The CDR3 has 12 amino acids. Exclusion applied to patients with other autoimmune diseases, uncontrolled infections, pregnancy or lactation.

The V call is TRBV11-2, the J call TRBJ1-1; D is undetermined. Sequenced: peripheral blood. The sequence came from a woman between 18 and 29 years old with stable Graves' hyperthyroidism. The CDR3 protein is CASSFGTGEAFF. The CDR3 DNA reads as TGTGCCAGCAGCTTTGGTACGGGGGAAGCTTTCTTT.